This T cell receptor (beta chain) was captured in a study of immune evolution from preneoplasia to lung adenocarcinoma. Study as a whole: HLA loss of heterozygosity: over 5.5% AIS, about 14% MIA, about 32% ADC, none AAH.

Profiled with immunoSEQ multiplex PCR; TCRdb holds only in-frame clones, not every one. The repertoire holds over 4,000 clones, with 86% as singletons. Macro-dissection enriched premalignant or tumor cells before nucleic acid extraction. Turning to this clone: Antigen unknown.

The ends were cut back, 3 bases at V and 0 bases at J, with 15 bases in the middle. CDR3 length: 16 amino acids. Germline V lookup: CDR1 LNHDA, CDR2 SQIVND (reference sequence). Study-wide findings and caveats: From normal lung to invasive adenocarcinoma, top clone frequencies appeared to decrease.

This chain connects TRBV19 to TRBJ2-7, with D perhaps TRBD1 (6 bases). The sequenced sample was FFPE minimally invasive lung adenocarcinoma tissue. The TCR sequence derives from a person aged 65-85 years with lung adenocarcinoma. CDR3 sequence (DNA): TGTGCCAGTAGTATCCGCGATACAGGGAGCTCCTACGAGCAGTACTTC. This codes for CASSIRDTGSSYEQYF.